This passage covers 26 T cell receptor beta chains from one sample sequenced in a study of blood T cells in healthy people across ages. A sample-barcoded 5' primer and a J-beta primer mix were used in a second PCR of roughly 7 to 11 cycles. TCRdb passed the 5' RACE reads through MiXCR, listing each CDR3 protein once. The data show about 620,000 distinct CDR3 sequences, 21% seen once. Sequencing used blood. The receptor source for this set is a man aged 70 or older in good health.

This clonotype came up a few times. The chain combines TRBV28 with TRBJ2-5; D gene uncertain. V was shortened by 3 bases and J by 0 bases, with 5 bases between the two germline ends. The CDR3 covers 13 residues. CDR1 and CDR2 (germline): MDHEN, SYDVKM. CDR3 bases: TGTGCCAGCAGTTTTCACAACCAAGAGACCCAGTACTTC. Its protein is CASSFHNQETQYF.

J is TRBJ2-3 and V is TRBV20-1; 11 bases line up with TRBD2. Germline CDR1 DFQATT, CDR2 SNEGSKA (reference sequence). Trimming took 1 base from V and 5 from J; bases not matched to a gene: 2. The CDR3 consists of 14 residues. DNA for the CDR3: TGCAGTGCTAGAGGACTAGCGGGAATAGATACGCAGTATTTT. Its translation: CSARGLAGIDTQYF.

This clonotype was recorded a few times. The CDR3 DNA is TGTGCCAGCAGTAAGACTAGCGGGAATAGTGCAGATACGCAGTATTTT. It yields the protein CASSKTSGNSADTQYF. The chain is built from TRBV2 and TRBJ2-3; 11 bases are shared with TRBD2. Germline CDR1 reads SNHLY; CDR2 reads FYNNEI. The junction had 8 bases not matched to a gene; V was cut back by 5 bases and J by 4 bases. CDR3 length: 16 amino acids.

The CDR3 loop reads CSAAGTRNTGELFF. CDR3 DNA: TGCAGCGCTGCCGGGACACGGAACACCGGGGAGCTGTTTTTT. The chain uses TRBV29-1 and TRBJ2-2; the D gene is possibly TRBD1 (6 bases). The V and J ends lost 7 bases and 1 base respectively, with 13 bases between them. The CDR3 runs to 14 residues. Germline CDR1 and CDR2: SQVTM and ANQGSEA.

The J gene is TRBJ2-5, the V gene TRBV13; tentative D call: TRBD2 (5 bases). This CDR3 comprises 15 residues. V gave up 5 bases and J gave up 5 bases, with 18 bases separating them. The V gene's germline CDR1 is PRHDT and CDR2 FYEKMQ (reference sequence). In DNA, the CDR3 is TGTGCCAGCAGCGCAAGCGGTTCTGGGTTGGAGACCCAGTACTTC. This gives the protein CASSASGSGLETQYF.

This chain links TRBV29-1 with TRBJ1-2, with 12 bases aligning to TRBD1. The trim removed 6 bases at V and 7 bases at J, leaving 12 bases unmatched. The CDR3 has 15 amino acids. Germline CDR1 and CDR2: SQVTM and ANQGSEA. The CDR3 protein is CSVAGPGQGAGGYTF. DNA of the CDR3: TGCAGCGTAGCAGGGCCGGGACAGGGGGCGGGTGGCTACACCTTC.

This chain connects TRBV3-1 to TRBJ2-1, with 10 bases lining up with TRBD2. The V segment lost 4 bases and the J segment 2 bases; nucleotides outside the gene matches: 5. Germline loops: CDR1 LGHDT, CDR2 YNNKEL (reference sequence). The CDR3 spans 16 residues. As DNA, the CDR3 is TGTGCCAGCAGCCCCGGGACTAGCGAGACCTACAATGAGCAGTTCTTC. Translated: CASSPGTSETYNEQFF.

Ten or more counts support this clonotype. J is TRBJ1-2 and V is TRBV28; unclear D gene. This CDR3 contains 12 residues. Trimming removed 7 bases at V and 2 bases at J, with 8 bases between. Germline lookup yields CDR1 MDHEN and CDR2 SYDVKM. CDR3 region: CASTNSNYGYTF. CDR3 nucleotide sequence: TGTGCCAGCACAAACTCGAACTATGGCTACACCTTC.

The rearrangement links TRBV2 to TRBJ2-2; D gene uncertain. Germline-derived CDR1 and CDR2 are SNHLY and FYNNEI. The CDR3 runs 13 residues. The V end was cut by 5 bases, the J end by 6 bases, with 10 bases between. The CDR3 protein is CASSSPTAGELFF. Here the CDR3 DNA reads TGTGCCAGCAGTTCCCCTACGGCCGGGGAGCTGTTTTTT.

The chain combines TRBV7-9 with TRBJ2-5, with 10 bases aligning to TRBD2. The J call is uncertain, as TRBJ2-1 better fits the DNA end. This CDR3 region has 19 residues. Germline values: CDR1 SEHNR, CDR2 FQNEAQ (reference sequence). CDR3 DNA: TGTGCCACCAAGCCTCCCGTCAGGGAACTAGCGGGACTCTACAATGAGCAGTTCTTC. It encodes CATKPPVRELAGLYNEQFF.

This clonotype was recorded at least ten times. The chain has TRBV20-1 and TRBJ1-5, with TRBD1 matching 8 bases. This CDR3 is built from 14 residues. With V trimmed by 6 bases and J by 5 bases, 9 bases remained unmatched. The germline CDR1 and CDR2 sequences are DFQATT and SNEGSKA (reference sequence). For the CDR3, the DNA is TGCAGTGCGTCGGACAGGGAGGCGGATCAGCCCCAGCATTTT. Translated, it gives CSASDREADQPQHF.

The chain has TRBV7-2 and TRBJ2-2; 10 nucleotides line up with TRBD1. The germline V gene has CDR1 SGHTA and CDR2 FQGNSA. Trimming cost V 2 bases and J 7 bases; bases outside gene matches: 10. The CDR3 has 17 residues. The CDR3 DNA reads as TGTGCCAGCAGCTTAAGAAGACAGGGGGCGACCATCGGGGAGCTGTTTTTT. Its translation: CASSLRRQGATIGELFF.

The chain is built from TRBV7-6 and TRBJ2-3; D perhaps matches TRBD2 (6 bases). V gave up 5 bases and J gave up 2 bases, with 8 bases separating them. The CDR3 sequence is 13 residues long. Germline assignment: CDR1 SGHVS and CDR2 FNYEAQ. In DNA, the CDR3 is TGTGCCAGCAGCCGCGGGGCCACAGATACGCAGTATTTT. Amino acid sequence: CASSRGATDTQYF.

The chain uses TRBV15 and TRBJ2-7, with TRBD1 matching over 9 bases. Trimming removed 2 bases from V and 3 bases from J; junction bases left unmatched: 8. CDR1 is LNHNV, CDR2 YYDKDF, per germline (reference sequence). This CDR3 has 16 residues. In DNA form, the CDR3 reads TGTGCCACCAGCAGATTTCGCGCGGGACAGGGCTACGAGCAGTACTTC. This codes for CATSRFRAGQGYEQYF.

This clonotype was observed a handful of times. The gene calls are TRBV28 and TRBJ1-1; D remains ambiguous. CDR1 and CDR2 from the germline V gene are MDHEN and SYDVKM. V was shortened by 5 bases and J by 7 bases, with 11 bases between the two germline ends. The CDR3 covers 12 residues. The DNA for the CDR3 is TGTGCCAGCAGTCCACAATTGGATGAAGCTTTCTTT. It encodes CASSPQLDEAFF.

The V call is TRBV20-1, the J call TRBJ2-3; tentative D call: TRBD1 (6 bases). V was cut by 6 bases and J by 0 bases, with 16 bases left in between. The CDR3 covers 15 residues. CDR1 and CDR2 (germline): DFQATT, SNEGSKA (reference sequence). The CDR3 spells CSALGADRSTDTQYF. CDR3 sequence (DNA): TGCAGTGCCTTGGGGGCCGACAGAAGCACAGATACGCAGTATTTT.

The chain has TRBV7-2 and TRBJ2-4; no clear D gene. Trimming left V 4 bases short and J 8 bases short, with 18 bases between. Per germline, CDR1 SGHTA and CDR2 FQGNSA. The CDR3 totals 15 residues. CDR3 sequence: CASSSEDWDRDIQYF. The CDR3 DNA sequence: TGTGCCAGCAGCTCCGAAGACTGGGATCGGGACATTCAGTACTTC.

This clonotype has at least ten counts. The rearrangement links TRBV6-6 to TRBJ2-3; unclear D gene. V was trimmed by 7 bases and J by 4 bases, leaving 12 bases between them. Germline V gives CDR1 MNHNY, CDR2 SVGAGI (reference sequence). The length of the CDR3 is 13 residues. This chain's CDR3 is CASTSDAADTQYF. CDR3 coding DNA: TGTGCCAGCACATCGGATGCGGCAGATACGCAGTATTTT.

This clonotype has more than one count but fewer than ten. The chain is built from TRBV20-1 and TRBJ2-5; D is uncertain. V was pared by 3 bases and J by 6 bases, with 14 bases between. Germline lookup yields CDR1 DFQATT and CDR2 SNEGSKA (reference sequence). This CDR3 region has 13 residues. CDR3 nucleotide sequence: TGCAGTGCTAGGAAGAGCGATGTTAAGACCCAGTACTTC. It is translated as CSARKSDVKTQYF.

This clonotype has a handful of counts. V gene TRBV2 combines with J gene TRBJ2-5; perhaps D is TRBD1 or TRBD2 (5 bases each). Germline lookup yields CDR1 SNHLY and CDR2 FYNNEI. This CDR3 is built from 14 residues. V lost 4 bases to trimming and J lost 0 bases, with 9 bases between them. The CDR3 reads CASSVGTNQETQYF. In DNA, the CDR3 is TGTGCCAGCAGTGTTGGGACGAACCAAGAGACCCAGTACTTC.

This clonotype was seen only a few times. The V call is TRBV10-3, the J call TRBJ2-7; 9 nucleotides match TRBD1. After removal of 3 bases from V and 6 bases from J, the junction contained 3 bases not matched to a gene. Germline CDR1 is ENHRY and CDR2 is SYGVKD. This CDR3 spans 13 amino acids. CDR3 in amino acids: CAISDDRGGEQYF. The CDR3 DNA reads TGTGCCATCAGTGATGACAGGGGGGGCGAGCAGTACTTC.

This clonotype was detected a few times. The genes are TRBV7-2 and TRBJ2-3; TRBD2 is a possible D gene (5 bases). Germline values: CDR1 SGHTA, CDR2 FQGNSA. V lost 4 bases to trimming and J lost 8 bases, with 13 bases between them. CDR3 length: 13 amino acids. The CDR3 reads CASSSAEAITQYF. CDR3 DNA sequence: TGTGCCAGCAGCTCAGCGGAGGCGATTACGCAGTATTTT.

This clonotype was counted at least ten times. The CDR3 sequence is CSASARTLTQYF. CDR3 in DNA: TGCAGTGCTAGTGCCCGGACCCTTACGCAGTATTTT. The chain combines TRBV20-1 with TRBJ2-3; D unresolved. Germline V gene sequence: CDR1 DFQATT, CDR2 SNEGSKA (reference sequence). V gave up 3 bases and J gave up 8 bases, with 12 bases separating them. This CDR3 contains 12 residues.

V and J are TRBV9 and TRBJ2-5; 7 positions match TRBD1. CDR1 is SGDLS and CDR2 is YYNGEE in the germline V gene. V gave up 3 bases and J gave up 5 bases; unmatched junction bases: 7. The CDR3 covers 14 residues. The CDR3 DNA reads as TGTGCCAGCAGCGCCTCGACAGGGACCGAGACCCAGTACTTC. Translated, it gives CASSASTGTETQYF.

The chain links TRBV9 to TRBJ2-7; D remains unclear. CDR3 size: 14 residues. V lost 0 bases and J 6 bases, leaving 13 bases between the germline ends. Germline CDR1 reads SGDLS; CDR2 reads YYNGEE. The CDR3 nucleotides are TGTGCCAGCAGCGTAGTAGATACCCGAAGCGAGCAGTACTTC. It specifies CASSVVDTRSEQYF.

As to this clonotype: The junction departs from the called germline gene at one end, perhaps through a read error. The genes are TRBV5-1 and TRBJ2-5, with 9 positions matching TRBD1. The CDR3 has 14 residues. CDR1 and CDR2 (germline): SGHRS, YFSETQ. CDR3 coding DNA: TGCGCCAGCAGCTGGGACAGGGCTCAAGAGACCCGGTACTTC. Translated: CASSWDRAQETRYF.